This record covers a single T cell receptor beta chain. These data originate in a study of cytomegalovirus exposure and HLA in healthy donors. After removal of 7 bases from V and 7 bases from J, the junction contained 5 bases not matched to a gene. CDR1 and CDR2 (germline): SNHLY, FYNNEI. This CDR3 comprises 13 residues. The PCR made use of 60 Vbeta and 13 Jbeta primers. Profiled with immunoSEQ multiplex PCR; TCRdb holds only in-frame clones, not every one. The sample records roughly 100,000 clones, 66% being singletons. The V and J genes are TRBV2 and TRBJ1-5; 9 bases align to TRBD1. Sequencing was performed on PBMCs. The sequence derives from a woman between 50 and 59 years old in good health and CMV-seronegative. The CDR3 DNA reads as TGTGCCAGCATGGGACAGGGCGTGCAGCCCCAGCATTTT. This encodes CASMGQGVQPQHF.